The next 8 T cell receptor beta chains were all read from a single sample in a study of blood T cell repertoires in COVID-19. Assay used: immunoSEQ multiplex PCR; TCRdb lists only in-frame clones, some missing. The sample has 130,000 to 150,000 clones, around 89% seen once. Specimen: peripheral blood. All receptors come from a woman in her fifties or sixties with active COVID-19.

V usage is TRBV9 and J usage is TRBJ2-7; tentatively, D is TRBD2 (6 bases). The germline V gene has CDR1 SGDLS and CDR2 YYNGEE. The CDR3 runs to 12 residues. The V and J ends lost 7 bases and 6 bases respectively, with 14 bases between them. This chain's CDR3 is CASSNPGGEQYF. The CDR3 coding sequence is TGTGCCAGCTCAAACCCCGGGGGCGAGCAGTACTTC.

The CDR3 nucleotides read TGTGCCAGCAGCCAACCCTCACAACGGACTAGCGGGAGGGGGTCCTACAATGAGCAGTTCTTC. It yields the protein CASSQPSQRTSGRGSYNEQFF. V and J are TRBV4-2 and TRBJ2-1, with TRBD2 identical over 15 bases. The CDR3 runs 21 residues. V lost 2 bases, J lost 1 base, and 12 bases stayed unmatched. CDR1 and CDR2 (germline): LGHNA, YNFKEQ.

The chain recombines TRBV5-1 with TRBJ2-1; D is possibly TRBD2 (5 bases). V was trimmed by 0 bases and J by 4 bases, leaving 11 bases between them. CDR1 and CDR2 from the germline V gene are SGHRS and YFSETQ. CDR3 length equals 15 residues. The CDR3, as DNA: TGCGCCAGCAGCTTGGTTACGGGAAATTACAATGAGCAGTTCTTC. Translation gives CASSLVTGNYNEQFF.

The chain employs TRBV28 and TRBJ2-5; weak D call: TRBD2 (5 bases). The CDR3 has 18 residues. In germline, CDR1 is MDHEN, CDR2 SYDVKM. V gave up 2 bases and J gave up 5 bases, with 24 bases separating them. CDR3 protein: CASSLPERSGLRGETQYF. CDR3 coding DNA: TGTGCCAGCAGTTTACCCGAGCGGTCAGGTCTTCGAGGGGAGACCCAGTACTTC.

Worth noting for this clone: Within the sample, other DNA sequences also encode this same CDR3. The rearrangement links TRBV20-1 to TRBJ2-5; 7 bases fit TRBD1. J gave up 1 base and V 3 bases, and 2 bases lay outside the gene matches. Germline V gives CDR1 DFQATT, CDR2 SNEGSKA (reference sequence). The CDR3 is made up of 13 amino acids. CDR3 sequence: CSASRTGQETQYF. The CDR3 region has the DNA TGCAGTGCTAGTCGGACAGGCCAAGAGACCCAGTACTTC.

The chain links TRBV5-1 to TRBJ2-3, with a tentative D call TRBD1 (6 bases). The CDR3 runs 16 residues. Germline V lookup: CDR1 SGHRS, CDR2 YFSETQ. Trimming removed 5 bases at V and 0 bases at J, with 16 bases between. The CDR3 loop reads CASSPSGTRSTDTQYF. DNA of the CDR3: TGCGCCAGCAGTCCATCCGGGACAAGGAGCACAGATACGCAGTATTTT. Filled out from reference TRBV5-1 and TRBJ2-3, the complete variable domain reads KAGVTQTPRYLIKTRGQQVTLSCSPISGHRSVSWYQQTPGQGLQFLFEYFSETQRNKGNFPGRFSGRQFSNSRSEMNVSTLELGDSALYLCASSPSGTRSTDTQYFGPGTRLTVL.

The gene calls are TRBV6-5 and TRBJ2-3, with 11 positions matching TRBD2. CDR1 and CDR2 (germline): MNHEY, SVGAGI. Trimming cost V 7 bases and J 5 bases; bases outside gene matches: 8. This CDR3 has 15 amino acids. Written as DNA, the CDR3 is TGTGCCAGCACCAAACTAGCGGGAGTGGGAGATACGCAGTATTTT. It encodes CASTKLAGVGDTQYF.

The genes are TRBV7-2 and TRBJ2-3, with TRBD1 as a possible D gene (5 bases). The germline V and J ends were trimmed by 6 bases and 4 bases, with 17 bases remaining between them. There are 15 residues in the CDR3. Germline V lookup: CDR1 SGHTA, CDR2 FQGNSA. CDR3 sequence (DNA): TGTGCCAGCAGGCCGCAGGGCACTGGATCAGATACGCAGTATTTT. This codes for CASRPQGTGSDTQYF.